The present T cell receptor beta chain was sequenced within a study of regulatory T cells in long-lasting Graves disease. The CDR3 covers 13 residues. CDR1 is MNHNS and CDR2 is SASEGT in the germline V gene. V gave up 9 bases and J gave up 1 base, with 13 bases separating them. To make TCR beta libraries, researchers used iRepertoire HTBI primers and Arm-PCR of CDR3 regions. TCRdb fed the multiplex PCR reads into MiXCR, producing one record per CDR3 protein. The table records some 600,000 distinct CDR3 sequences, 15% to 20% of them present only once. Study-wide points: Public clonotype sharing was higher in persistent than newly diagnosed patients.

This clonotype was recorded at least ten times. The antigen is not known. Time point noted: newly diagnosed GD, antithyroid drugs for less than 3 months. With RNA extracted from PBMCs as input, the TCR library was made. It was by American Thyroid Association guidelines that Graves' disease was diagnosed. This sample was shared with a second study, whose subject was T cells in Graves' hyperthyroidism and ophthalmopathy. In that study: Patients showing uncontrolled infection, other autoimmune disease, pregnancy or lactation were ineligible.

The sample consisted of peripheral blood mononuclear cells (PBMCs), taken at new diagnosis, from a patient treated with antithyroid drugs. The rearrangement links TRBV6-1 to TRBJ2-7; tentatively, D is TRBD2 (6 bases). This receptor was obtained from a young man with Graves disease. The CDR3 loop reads CASRLVDSYEQYF. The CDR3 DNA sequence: TGTGCCAGTAGACTAGTGGATTCCTACGAGCAGTACTTC.